This TCR beta chain appears in the sequencing data of a study of blood T cell repertoires in COVID-19. Libraries were prepared by immunoSEQ multiplex PCR; TCRdb keeps only in-frame clonotypes and omits some of them. Of about 150,000 clones listed, about 79% are singletons. This receptor was taken from a woman aged 60-75 years with acute or convalescent COVID-19. Sequenced: peripheral blood.

The CDR3 DNA is TGTGCCAGCAGCTTGGTTGGGACTATAGCGGGAGAGACCCAGTACTTC. This translates into CASSLVGTIAGETQYF. V is TRBV5-4 and J is TRBJ2-5; TRBD2 matches at 7 bases. This CDR3 comprises 16 residues. CDR1 is SGHNT, CDR2 YYREEE, per germline (reference sequence). Germline trimming cut 0 bases from V and 4 bases from J; bases unmatched to any gene: 9.